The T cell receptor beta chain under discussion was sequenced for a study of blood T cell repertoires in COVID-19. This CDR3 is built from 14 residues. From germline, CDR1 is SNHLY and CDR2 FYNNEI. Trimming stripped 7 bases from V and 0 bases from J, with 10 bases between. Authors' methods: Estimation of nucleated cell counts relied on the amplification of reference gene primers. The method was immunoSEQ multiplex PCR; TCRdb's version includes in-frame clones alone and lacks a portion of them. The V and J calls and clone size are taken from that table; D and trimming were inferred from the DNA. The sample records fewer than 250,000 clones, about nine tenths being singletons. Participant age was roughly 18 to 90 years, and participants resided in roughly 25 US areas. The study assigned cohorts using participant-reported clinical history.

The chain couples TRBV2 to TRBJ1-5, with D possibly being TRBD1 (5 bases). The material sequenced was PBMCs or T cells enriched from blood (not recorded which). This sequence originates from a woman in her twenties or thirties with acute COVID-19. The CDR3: CASIQEHSNQPQHF. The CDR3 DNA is TGTGCCAGCATACAGGAACATAGCAATCAGCCCCAGCATTTT. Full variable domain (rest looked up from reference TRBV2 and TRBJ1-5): EPEVTQTPSHQVTQMGQEVILRCVPISNHLYFYWYRQILGQKVEFLVSFYNNEISEKSEIFDDQFSVERPDGSNFTLKIRSTKLEDSAMYFCASIQEHSNQPQHFGDGTRLSIL.